The 9 T cell receptor beta chains reported below all come from one sample, sequenced in a study of early T cells in non-severe SARS-CoV-2 infection. TCRdb ran MiXCR on the 5' RACE reads and lists one entry per CDR3 protein. The sample records about 75,000 distinct CDR3 sequences, around 11% being singletons. Sequencing was performed on whole blood, taken at baseline. The receptors come from an adult who was a healthcare worker with PCR-confirmed SARS-CoV-2 infection or an uninfected control (not recorded which).

This clonotype was recorded many times. The rearrangement uses TRBV11-3 and TRBJ2-2; D is uncertain. Trimming pared 5 bases from V and 4 bases from J, leaving 8 bases between. CDR3 length equals 13 residues. Germline-derived CDR1 and CDR2 are SGHNT and YENEEA. The CDR3 loop reads CASSLDFTGELFF. In DNA, the CDR3 is TGTGCCAGCAGCCTCGATTTCACCGGGGAGCTGTTTTTT.

In its sample, this clonotype was seen many times. One junction end disagrees with the germline gene, perhaps due to a read error. The chain is built from TRBV19 and TRBJ2-1; D remains unclear. Germline values: CDR1 LNHDA, CDR2 SQIVND (reference sequence). The CDR3 spans 13 residues. The CDR3 sequence: CASSIASNNEQFF. CDR3 DNA sequence: TGTGCCAGTAGTATAGCCTCCAACAATGAGCAGTTCTTC.

This clonotype was counted only a few times. The CDR3 loop reads CASSLNTAGDTGELFF. The CDR3 DNA reads as TGCGCCAGCAGCCTCAATACGGCGGGGGACACCGGGGAGCTGTTTTTT. The chain links TRBV5-1 to TRBJ2-2; 7 bases are a match to TRBD2. The germline V gene encodes CDR1 SGHRS and CDR2 YFSETQ. Unmatched junction bases numbered 9, after V lost 4 bases and J lost 3 bases. The CDR3 covers 16 residues. The full variable domain, its missing parts supplied by reference TRBV5-1 and TRBJ2-2, is KAGVTQTPRYLIKTRGQQVTLSCSPISGHRSVSWYQQTPGQGLQFLFEYFSETQRNKGNFPGRFSGRQFSNSRSEMNVSTLELGDSALYLCASSLNTAGDTGELFFGEGSRLTVL.

This clonotype was seen at least ten times. The chain employs TRBV28 and TRBJ2-5; D call uncertain. The germline V gene has CDR1 MDHEN and CDR2 SYDVKM. CDR3 length: 14 residues. Trimming cost V 1 base and J 4 bases, with 10 bases left between them. The DNA for the CDR3 is TGTGCCAGCAGTTTATCACTTCCCTCAGAGACCCAGTACTTC. It specifies CASSLSLPSETQYF.

This clonotype is deemed medium-sized. The rearrangement links TRBV5-5 to TRBJ1-2, with D maybe TRBD1 (5 bases). The CDR3 runs 15 residues. V lost 4 bases, J lost 5 bases, and 18 bases lay in between. CDR1 and CDR2 (germline): SGHKS, YYEKEE (reference sequence). The CDR3 nucleotides are TGTGCCAGCAGCCCCAATCTGGGCAGGGAATATGGCTACACCTTC. Residues: CASSPNLGREYGYTF.

As regards this clonotype: A read error may be the cause here, since a much bigger clone is one base away. The chain couples TRBV7-9 to TRBJ2-2, with D possibly matching TRBD1 (6 bases). This CDR3 contains 14 residues. Germline assignment: CDR1 SEHNR and CDR2 FQNEAQ (reference sequence). Here the CDR3 DNA reads TGTGCCAACAGCTCGACAGGTCCTACCGGGGAGCTGTTTTTT. Its protein product is CANSSTGPTGELFF. The full variable domain, in which reference TRBV7-9 and TRBJ2-2 provide the parts outside the CDR3, is DTGVSQNPRHKITKRGQNVTFRCDPISEHNRLYWYRQTLGQGPEFLTYFQNEAQLEKSRLLSDRFSAERPKGSFSTLEIQRTEQGDSAMYLCANSSTGPTGELFFGEGSRLTVL.

This clonotype has only a few counts. The chain combines TRBV6-2 or TRBV6-3 with TRBJ1-5; D is possibly TRBD1 (6 bases). The CDR3 is 16 residues long. Trimming cost V 11 bases and J 0 bases, with 20 bases left between them. Germline V gene data show CDR1 as MNHEY and CDR2 as SVGEGT. Written as DNA, the CDR3 is TGTGCCGGCAACATAGGACAGCGGTATAGCAATCAGCCCCAGCATTTT. Its translation is CAGNIGQRYSNQPQHF.

This clonotype was seen a few times. The chain couples TRBV6-5 to TRBJ1-2; possibly TRBD1 for D (5 bases). V was pared by 2 bases and J by 0 bases, with 13 bases between. The CDR3 consists of 16 residues. Germline CDR1 MNHEY, CDR2 SVGAGI. The CDR3 here is CASSYGARASNYGYTF. The CDR3 nucleotides read TGTGCCAGCAGTTACGGAGCCAGGGCCTCTAACTATGGCTACACCTTC.

V usage is TRBV25-1 and J usage is TRBJ1-6; unclear D gene. Germline V CDR1 and CDR2: MGHDK, SYGVNS. CDR3 length equals 14 residues. The ends were cut back, 3 bases at V and 6 bases at J, with 9 bases in the middle. The CDR3 protein is CASSDSLSNSPLHF. The CDR3 nucleotides read TGTGCCAGCAGTGATTCGTTATCTAATTCACCCCTCCACTTT.